The text below deals with one TCR beta chain. This clonotype was observed at least ten times. This clone's antigen is unknown. Base qualities are not provided; no much larger clone lies one nucleotide away. The CDR3 holds 19 amino acids from the cysteine to the phenylalanine. Only the CDR3 region is kept as DNA, spanning 57 bases read in frame from base 1. CDR1 and CDR2, per the germline V gene (reference sequence), are SEHNR and FQNEAQ. The germline ends are 28 bases apart after V is trimmed by 5 bases and J by 2 bases. The sample originates from a study of CD8+CD57+ T cells in acquired aplastic anemia (dated by TCRdb to about 2018). Regarding the complete study: On average, sorted CD4+ and CD8+ cells yielded roughly 3.4 ug of extracted DNA, with a range of roughly 0.19 to 27.4 ug. A CD8+CD57+ expansion meant a frequency higher than the mean frequency seen in healthy subjects.

Profiling of TCR beta VDJ combinations and CDR3 sequences used genomic DNA as the template. TCR repertoire sequencing was run on an Illumina HiSeq 2000. The published analysis was carried out like this. Repertoires were assessed using TRBV/TRBJ rearrangement plots, CDR3 size and DJ length profiles, and Simpson's diversity index. Whichever DNA sequence was most abundant in the deep sequencing data was defined as the immunodominant clone. CDR3 amino acid sequences were checked for sharing between subjects and were compared against published repertoires and the VDJdb database. TCRdb's own reprocessing of the public reads used fastp at Q25 and MiXCR and kept productive beta chains. Each CDR3 protein gets just one entry, which takes the most common genes and DNA from the rows behind it. TCRdb, not the authors, supplied the V and J calls. Counted in this sample were about 180,000 distinct CDR3 sequences; more than 60% of them appeared once. Roughly 43% of the sample is held by the ten biggest clonotypes.

Patients chosen for sequencing had shown expansion of CD8+CD57+ cells by flow cytometry. Severe acquired aplastic anemia was diagnosed in all patients according to International Study of Aplastic Anemia and Agranulocytosis and Camitta criteria. No patient had received any therapy when blood was sampled. In this study, sorted CD4+ and CD8+ T cells from the blood of healthy subjects and of severe aplastic anemia patients had their TCR repertoires deep-sequenced. In the USA, patient enrollment took place under clinicaltrials.gov protocols 00001620, 01623167, 00001397, 00071045, 00081523 and 00961064. Ficoll-Paque density gradient centrifugation was used to isolate peripheral blood mononuclear cells. Before DNA was extracted, CD4+ and CD8+ T cells were sorted using either FACS or magnetic beads. On the study overall, not on this receptor specifically: Patients and healthy controls showed no significant difference in CD8+ Simpson's diversity (P=0.060). Around 27 CD8+ CDR3 sequences were found in both patients and controls but appeared to be highly expressed in patients and within the immunodominant clones of the patients.

This receptor was taken from a human donor with aplastic anemia. This chain is built from TRBV7-9 and TRBJ2-7, with TRBD1 perhaps the D gene, on 6 matching bases. Sequenced: sorted CD4+, CD8+, or CD8+CD57+ T cells (not recorded which) from PBMCs. This receptor carries the CDR3 CASSTQWADRDINPYEQYF. The DNA sequence reads TGTGCCAGCAGCACACAGTGGGCCGACCGGGACATTAACCCCTACGAGCAGTACTTC.